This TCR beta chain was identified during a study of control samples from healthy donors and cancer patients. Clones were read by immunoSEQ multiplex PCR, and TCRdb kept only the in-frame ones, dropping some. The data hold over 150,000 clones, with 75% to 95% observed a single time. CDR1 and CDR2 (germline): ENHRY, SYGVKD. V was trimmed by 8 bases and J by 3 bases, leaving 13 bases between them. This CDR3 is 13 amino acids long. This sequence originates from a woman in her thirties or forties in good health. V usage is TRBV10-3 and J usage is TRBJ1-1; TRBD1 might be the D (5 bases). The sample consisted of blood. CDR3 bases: TGTGCCATCGCAGGGACCCTTCACACTGAAGCTTTCTTT. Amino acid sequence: CAIAGTLHTEAFF.